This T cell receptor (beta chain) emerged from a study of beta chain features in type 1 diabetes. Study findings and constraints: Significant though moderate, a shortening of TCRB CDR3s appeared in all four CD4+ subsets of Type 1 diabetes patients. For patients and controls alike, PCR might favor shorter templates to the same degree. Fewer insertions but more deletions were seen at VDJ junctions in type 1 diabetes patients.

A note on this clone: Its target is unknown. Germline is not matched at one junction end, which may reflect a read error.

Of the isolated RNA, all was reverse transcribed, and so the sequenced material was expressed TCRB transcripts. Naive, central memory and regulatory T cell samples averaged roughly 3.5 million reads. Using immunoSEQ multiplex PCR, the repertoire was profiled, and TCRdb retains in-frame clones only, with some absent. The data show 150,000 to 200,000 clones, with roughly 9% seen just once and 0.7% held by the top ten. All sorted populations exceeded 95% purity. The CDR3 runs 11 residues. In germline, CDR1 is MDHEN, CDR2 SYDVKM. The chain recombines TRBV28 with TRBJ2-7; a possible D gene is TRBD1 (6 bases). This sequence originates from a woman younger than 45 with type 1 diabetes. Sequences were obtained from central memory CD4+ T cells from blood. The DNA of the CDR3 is TGTGCCAGCAGTTTATATGGGGGCTTTTTCTTC. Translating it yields CASSLYGGFFF.